The clone carrying this TCR beta chain was observed a handful of times. What it binds is unknown. The data belong to a study of vaccination and CD4 T cells after COVID-19. Study results and limitations: Within the convalescent patients, a median around 84% of the SARS-CoV-2-reactive clones were ones that appeared only post-vaccination.

Each CDR3 protein is one row after TCRdb ran MiXCR on the PCR reads. Here the sample spans about 33,000 distinct CDR3 sequences, 35% to 40% being singletons. CDR1 is SGHVS and CDR2 is FNYEAQ in the germline V gene. The CDR3 covers 15 residues. Trimming shortened V by 1 base and J by 3 bases, and 13 bases separated the two germline ends. The time point denotes: late sampling 161 to 241 days after vaccination in a few convalescent patients. The chain uses TRBV7-6 and TRBJ2-7; no definite D call. The sequence was obtained from a human donor who had recovered from COVID-19. The material was CD4+ T cells from blood, obtained about 7 months after SARS-CoV-2 vaccination. The CDR3 DNA sequence: TGTGCCAGCAGCTTAGTAGCTAATCTGGTCTACGAGCAGTACTTC. This gives the protein CASSLVANLVYEQYF. Full variable domain (outside the CDR3, taken from reference TRBV7-6 and TRBJ2-7): GAGVSQSPRYKVTKRGQDVALRCDPISGHVSLYWYRQALGQGPEFLTYFNYEAQQDKSGLPNDRFSAERPEGSISTLTIQRTEQRDSAMYRCASSLVANLVYEQYFGPGTRLTVT.